The clone carrying this T cell receptor beta chain showed up just a few times. Its specificity is unknown. This record comes from a study of T-cell reconstitution after alpha-beta-depleted transplantation in children. Findings of the study overall: T-cell numbers and diversity one year post-transplant derived largely from freshly generated T cells. The origin of high day-60 TCRbeta diversity in some patients lay in surviving recipient T cells and thymic progenitors.

V gave up 5 bases and J gave up 8 bases, with 15 bases separating them. CDR3 length: 13 residues. Germline lookup yields CDR1 SEHNR and CDR2 FQNEAQ (reference sequence). The TCRbeta library incorporated unique molecular identifiers. TCRdb itself ran the PCR reads through MiXCR, one entry per CDR3 protein. The sample lists approximately 650,000 distinct CDR3 sequences, around 13% occurring once. The material sequenced was PBMCs, taken before TCRalphabeta/CD19-depleted stem cell transplant. The receptor was derived from a girl aged 2-15 years with congenital amegakaryocytic thrombocytopenia, due to receive a stem cell transplant. This chain links TRBV7-9 with TRBJ1-2; D perhaps matches TRBD1 (5 bases). The CDR3 here is CASSPWEGPGYTF. The DNA of the CDR3 is TGTGCCAGCAGCCCCTGGGAGGGGCCGGGCTACACCTTC.